Sequencing of this TCR beta chain was carried out in a study of cytomegalovirus exposure and HLA in healthy donors. About this clone: Its antigen is unknown.

The study, taken as a whole, reports: TCR beta V- and J-gene trimming was later associated with a missense DCLRE1C variant.

Germline CDR1 MGHRA, CDR2 YSYEKL. V dropped 0 bases and J dropped 2; count of bases not matched to a gene: 6. The length of the CDR3 is 16 residues. PCR involved 60 Vbeta and 13 Jbeta primers. Sequenced by immunoSEQ multiplex PCR; TCRdb stores in-frame clones only, minus some. The repertoire holds approximately 150,000 clones, with more than 70% as singletons. This sequence was found in a woman aged 55-69 years in good health and CMV-seronegative. V usage is TRBV4-1 and J usage is TRBJ2-5, with 7 positions matching TRBD2. Source material: PBMCs. CDR3 coding DNA: TGCGCCAGCAGCCAAGAAGGAGCGGGGCATCAAGAGACCCAGTACTTC. This translates into CASSQEGAGHQETQYF.